What follows are 15 T cell receptor beta chains derived from one specimen sequenced in a study of blood T cell repertoires in COVID-19. The data were produced by immunoSEQ multiplex PCR, yet TCRdb's version contains in-frame clones alone and is incomplete. The sample has 65,000 to 90,000 clones; around 77% are singletons. Sample: peripheral blood. These receptors all come from a man aged 65 to 79 with COVID-19, enrolled during active disease.

The V and J genes are TRBV9 and TRBJ2-1; 8 bases align to TRBD1. Germline V CDR1 and CDR2: SGDLS, YYNGEE. CDR3 size: 15 residues. With 1 base clipped from V and 2 bases from J, the junction kept 2 bases outside the gene matches. The CDR3 nucleotides are TGTGCCAGCAGCGTATGGGACAGGACCTACAATGAGCAGTTCTTC. Its translation is CASSVWDRTYNEQFF.

The J gene is TRBJ2-1, the V gene TRBV5-1; 9 bases line up with TRBD2. Germline assignment: CDR1 SGHRS and CDR2 YFSETQ. This CDR3 has 16 residues. J lost 4 bases, V lost 1 base, and 6 bases had no gene match. As DNA, the CDR3 is TGCGCCAGCAGCTTGCATGGGACTAGCACATACAATGAGCAGTTCTTC. Amino acids: CASSLHGTSTYNEQFF.

This clone was seen just once. The rearrangement joins TRBV5-4 to TRBJ2-3; TRBD2 might be the D (5 bases). V lost 6 bases and J lost 1, with 9 bases in between. Germline CDR1 reads SGHNT; CDR2 reads YYREEE (reference sequence). The CDR3 covers 13 residues. The CDR3: CASTLSGTDTQYF. The CDR3 region has the DNA TGTGCCAGCACCCTTAGCGGCACAGATACGCAGTATTTT.

The gene calls are TRBV19 and TRBJ2-3, with TRBD2 matching over 9 bases. This CDR3 region has 19 residues. Germline V gene data show CDR1 as LNHDA and CDR2 as SQIVND (reference sequence). V was pared by 2 bases and J by 6 bases, with 18 bases of the junction left unmatched. The CDR3 DNA reads TGTGCCAGTAGTATACTTAGCGGGAGTGAGCCGAATAACTTTGATACGCAGTATTTT. This translates into CASSILSGSEPNNFDTQYF. Filled out from reference TRBV19 and TRBJ2-3, the complete variable domain reads DGGITQSPKYLFRKEGQNVTLSCEQNLNHDAMYWYRQDPGQGLRLIYYSQIVNDFQKGDIAEGYSVSREKKESFPLTVTSAQKNPTAFYLCASSILSGSEPNNFDTQYFGPGTRLTVL.

This clone was found a few times. The rearrangement uses TRBV5-1 and TRBJ2-1; D remains ambiguous. Germline loops: CDR1 SGHRS, CDR2 YFSETQ. V lost 4 bases and J lost 7, with 6 bases in between. The CDR3 consists of 11 residues. The CDR3 DNA is TGCGCCAGCAGCGGGCTTAATGAGCAGTTCTTC. This codes for CASSGLNEQFF.

A few counts support this clone. The chain recombines TRBV5-6 with TRBJ1-5; TRBD1 matches 7 bases. The CDR3 runs 17 residues. The V and J ends lost 0 bases and 3 bases, in that order; junction bases with no gene match: 9. From germline, CDR1 is SGHDT and CDR2 YYEEEE. The CDR3 is CASSLAGTVLNNQPQHF. The CDR3 DNA reads as TGTGCCAGCAGCTTGGCGGGGACAGTCTTAAACAATCAGCCCCAGCATTTT.

The chain recombines TRBV6-1 with TRBJ1-3, with 7 nucleotides matching TRBD1. The germline gives CDR1 MNHNS, CDR2 SASEGT. CDR3 size: 15 residues. The V gene end was trimmed by 0 bases and the J gene end by 4 bases; junction bases not matched to a gene: 3. CDR3 nucleotides: TGTGCCAGCAGTGAAGCACTGGGACAGGGAAACACCATATATTTT. It yields the protein CASSEALGQGNTIYF.

This clone was counted a few times. The chain joins TRBV5-1 to TRBJ1-2; no clear D gene. This CDR3 spans 14 amino acids. Germline loops: CDR1 SGHRS, CDR2 YFSETQ. V was shortened by 0 bases and J by 4 bases, with 10 bases between the two germline ends. CDR3 sequence: CASSLDGRGYGYTF. For the CDR3, the DNA is TGCGCCAGCAGCTTGGATGGACGGGGCTATGGCTACACCTTC.

This clone has a single count. V usage is TRBV6-5 and J usage is TRBJ1-2, with D unresolved. Germline V CDR1 and CDR2: MNHEY, SVGAGI. V shed 6 bases and J shed 5 bases, with 4 bases lying between them. The CDR3 is made up of 10 amino acids. The CDR3 region has the DNA TGTGCCAGCAGCAAATATGGCTACACCTTC. This sequence encodes CASSKYGYTF.

The J gene is TRBJ1-2, the V gene TRBV7-9; 9 nucleotides agree with TRBD1. The V and J ends lost 5 bases and 6 bases, in that order; junction bases with no gene match: 4. This CDR3 spans 13 amino acids. From germline, CDR1 is SEHNR and CDR2 FQNEAQ (reference sequence). The CDR3 loop is CASSRRQGDGYTF. For the CDR3, the DNA is TGTGCCAGCAGCCGACGACAGGGGGATGGCTACACCTTC.

The sample holds a few counts of this clone. The chain carries TRBV5-5 and TRBJ1-5, with 11 nucleotides matching TRBD1. This CDR3 is 18 amino acids long. Trimming removed 2 bases from V and 4 bases from J; junction bases left unmatched: 11. Per the germline V gene, CDR1 is SGHKS and CDR2 is YYEKEE (reference sequence). This CDR3 is CASSFTGTGGRANQPQHF. CDR3 sequence (DNA): TGTGCCAGCAGCTTTACCGGGACAGGGGGTCGGGCAAATCAGCCCCAGCATTTT.

CDR3 bases: TGTGCCAGCAGCCTTCGCTCCTATAATTCACCCCTCCACTTT. Translated, it gives CASSLRSYNSPLHF. J is TRBJ1-6 and V is TRBV11-3; D gene uncertain. The germline V gene encodes CDR1 SGHNT and CDR2 YENEEA. The CDR3 length is 14 residues. Trimming removed 5 bases from V and 0 bases from J, with 5 bases in between.

The chain is built from TRBV18 and TRBJ1-4, with D perhaps matching TRBD1 (5 bases). The V end was cut by 3 bases, the J end by 5 bases, with 13 bases between. Germline lookup yields CDR1 KGHSH and CDR2 LQKENI. This CDR3 has 15 amino acids. The CDR3 sequence is CASSPSQDVNEKLFF. In DNA form, the CDR3 reads TGTGCCAGCTCACCTTCACAGGATGTAAATGAAAAACTGTTTTTT.

DNA of the CDR3: TGTGCCAGCAGCCATGGGGCAGAGTCTGACACTGAAGCTTTCTTT. Translation: CASSHGAESDTEAFF. The chain links TRBV9 to TRBJ1-1; D perhaps matches TRBD1 (5 bases). V lost 4 bases to trimming and J lost 3 bases, with 16 bases between them. The germline CDR1 and CDR2 sequences are SGDLS and YYNGEE. The length of the CDR3 is 15 residues.

The V gene is TRBV11-2, the J gene TRBJ2-7; D uncertain. Deletions cut 6 bases from V and 2 bases from J, with 8 bases between. The CDR3 contains 12 residues. The germline V gene has CDR1 SGHAT and CDR2 FQNNGV. The CDR3 region is CASRRHPYEQYF. The CDR3 DNA follows: TGTGCCAGCAGGAGGCACCCCTACGAGCAGTACTTC.